The subject of this entry is one TCR beta chain. Its binding antigen is unknown. Base qualities are not recorded, but no much larger clone differs from it by a single base. The sample originates from a study of blood T cell repertoires in COVID-19 (dated by TCRdb to 2020 to 2022). For the wider study: Collaborator samples came from the United States, Italy and Spain and covered acute and convalescent phases of COVID-19. The sample metadata nearly always contained a de-identified subject ID, COVID-19 status, age in years and sex. Samples came from the ongoing ImmuneRACE study (first 160 participants) plus 1,254 subjects from 6 global collaborators. A freely available public database, intended as a resource for researchers studying the immune response to SARS-CoV-2, is where the repertoires were released. The prospective study material was composed of cDNA or gDNA derived from T cells, B-cell-depleted T cells, or PBMCs. The dataset comprised deeply sampled blood TCRbeta repertoires from subjects exposed to, actively infected with, or recovered from COVID-19. Where available, HLA class I and class II types were obtained from metadata supplied by the sample provider rather than from assay-based typing.

Germline trimming amounts to 2 bases on V and 1 base on J, with 14 as the count of junction bases outside the gene matches. The CDR3 goes from the cysteine to the phenylalanine over 19 residues. The sequence is cut down to CDR3 DNA, 57 bases in frame from base 1. Reading the germline V gene (reference sequence) gives CDR1 LNHDA and CDR2 SQIVND. TCRbeta CDR3 regions were amplified from genomic DNA using the immunoSEQ Assay, a bias-controlled multiplex PCR. In the paper's pipeline: Within the assay, amplification of reference gene primers was used to estimate how many nucleated cells each sample contained. To quantify the absolute abundance of each unique TCRbeta CDR3 rearrangement, sequence reads were collapsed and filtered. For each sample, productive Simpson clonality was calculated as the square root of Simpson's diversity index over productive rearrangements. TCRdb limited this immuneACCESS table to in-frame rearrangements with V and J called. A share of clones is missing; checked studies link under half to unresolved V genes, and the rest is unexplained. That table furnishes V, J and clone size, whereas the DNA furnished D and trimming. This sample has hundreds of thousands of clones in its table, and 89% of those were observed once. Together, the top ten hold around 4.8% of the sample.

In the prospective study, participants were roughly 18 to 100 years old, resided in 25 or so geographic areas of the United States, and were enrolled through a virtual design. In the prospective study, participants were assigned to cohorts based on the clinical history participants reported in a screening survey and a study questionnaire. ImmuneRACE Cohort 3 recovered participants were defined by two consecutive negative NP/OP PCR tests, healthcare professional clearance, or symptom resolution. Each participant in the prospective study had whole blood, serum and a nasopharyngeal or oropharyngeal swab collected by mobile phlebotomists. Additional blood draws and questionnaires over an approximately 2-month period could optionally be provided by prospective study participants. Blood samples from the prospective study were shipped frozen or at room temperature prior to DNA extraction. The research as a whole found: Clinical and demographic metadata were provided uncurated, with the amount varying by source and participant.

This TCR was recovered from a man aged 60-69 years who had recovered from COVID-19. The chain joins TRBV19 to TRBJ2-1, with 7 central nucleotides matching TRBD2. The source material was PBMCs or T cells enriched from blood (not recorded which). The DNA sequence is as follows: TGTGCCAGTAGTATAAGAGGGAGGGCAGACGGGAAATCCTACAATGAGCAGTTCTTC. Its protein is CASSIRGRADGKSYNEQFF.